The 20 T cell receptor beta chains below all came from one sample that was sequenced in a study of CD8+CD57+ T cells in acquired aplastic anemia. CD8+CD57+ cell expansion, shown by flow cytometry, had occurred in the patients selected for sequencing. Profiling that covered TCR beta VDJ and CDR3 relied on genomic DNA as its template. One entry per CDR3 protein, called by TCRdb with MiXCR from the reads. The sample yields 90,000 to 150,000 distinct CDR3 sequences, 50% to 60% seen once. The material sequenced was sorted CD4+, CD8+, or CD8+CD57+ T cells (not recorded which) from PBMCs. Receptors originate from a human donor with aplastic anemia.

The chain carries TRBV7-9 and TRBJ2-2; a weak D match, TRBD1 (6 bases). CDR3 size: 14 residues. Trimming stripped 6 bases from V and 8 bases from J, with 16 bases between. Germline assignment: CDR1 SEHNR and CDR2 FQNEAQ (reference sequence). CDR3 protein: CASSPFPGTGELFF. The CDR3 DNA sequence: TGTGCCAGCAGTCCCTTTCCCGGGACAGGGGAGCTGTTTTTT. The variable domain in full, completed from reference TRBV7-9 and TRBJ2-2, reads DTGVSQNPRHKITKRGQNVTFRCDPISEHNRLYWYRQTLGQGPEFLTYFQNEAQLEKSRLLSDRFSAERPKGSFSTLEIQRTEQGDSAMYLCASSPFPGTGELFFGEGSRLTVL.

This clonotype was seen a handful of times. The chain combines TRBV15 with TRBJ1-1; 7 bases agree with TRBD1. The CDR3 loop spans 15 amino acids. V was pared by 0 bases and J by 1 base, with 2 bases of the junction left unmatched. Germline loops: CDR1 LNHNV, CDR2 YYDKDF (reference sequence). This CDR3 reads CATSREKGANTEAFF. CDR3 nucleotide sequence: TGTGCCACCAGCAGAGAAAAGGGGGCGAACACTGAAGCTTTCTTT.

This chain connects TRBV24-1 to TRBJ2-2, with a possible D match to TRBD1 (6 bases). V was clipped by 8 bases and J by 2 bases, with 11 bases between them. Germline V gene lookup returns CDR1 KGHDR and CDR2 SFDVKD. The CDR3 loop spans 14 amino acids. This chain's CDR3 is CATTGTKNTGELFF. The CDR3 DNA is TGTGCCACCACCGGGACAAAAAACACCGGGGAGCTGTTTTTT.

The chain couples TRBV5-6 to TRBJ2-7; D is unclear. Germline V gene data show CDR1 as SGHDT and CDR2 as YYEEEE. This CDR3 is built from 13 residues. Trimming cost V 0 bases and J 6 bases, with 10 bases left between them. In nucleotides, the CDR3 is TGTGCCAGCAGCTTGGTATACAGCTTCGAGCAGTACTTC. This gives the protein CASSLVYSFEQYF. Complete variable domain (other parts from reference TRBV5-6 and TRBJ2-7): DAGVTQSPTHLIKTRGQQVTLRCSPKSGHDTVSWYQQALGQGPQFIFQYYEEEERQRGNFPDRFSGHQFPNYSSELNVNALLLGDSALYLCASSLVYSFEQYFGPGTRLTVT.

The genes are TRBV5-1 and TRBJ2-7; TRBD1 is a possible D gene (5 bases). Per the germline V gene, CDR1 is SGHRS and CDR2 is YFSETQ. The V and J ends lost 4 bases and 0 bases respectively, with 8 bases between them. This CDR3 spans 13 amino acids. Written as DNA, the CDR3 is TGCGCCAGCAGCGCGGACAACTCCTACGAGCAGTACTTC. Amino acid sequence: CASSADNSYEQYF.

The V and J genes are TRBV20-1 and TRBJ1-1, with D uncertain. V lost 1 base and J lost 1, with 10 bases in between. This CDR3 contains 14 residues. CDR1 and CDR2 from the germline V gene are DFQATT and SNEGSKA (reference sequence). The CDR3 loop is CSARGGRGNTEAFF. CDR3 DNA sequence: TGCAGTGCTAGAGGTGGGCGGGGGAACACTGAAGCTTTCTTT.

The chain couples TRBV15 to TRBJ2-3; TRBD1 might be the D (5 bases). Germline V gene lookup returns CDR1 LNHNV and CDR2 YYDKDF (reference sequence). CDR3 length: 17 residues. Trimming took 1 base from V and 2 from J, leaving 16 bases between them. CDR3 sequence reads: CATSRVGALPSTDTQYF. CDR3 DNA sequence: TGTGCCACCAGCAGAGTAGGGGCCTTGCCTTCCACAGATACGCAGTATTTT.

This clonotype was found once. The V call is TRBV19, the J call TRBJ1-4; 7 bases match TRBD1. V was clipped by 3 bases and J by 8 bases; unmatched bases: 9. Germline V lookup: CDR1 LNHDA, CDR2 SQIVND (reference sequence). The CDR3 runs to 15 residues. The CDR3 sequence is CASSIRGQALEKLFF. In DNA form, the CDR3 reads TGTGCCAGTAGTATCCGAGGACAGGCATTGGAAAAACTGTTTTTT.

The chain joins TRBV15 to TRBJ1-6; D possibly corresponds to TRBD1 (6 bases). This CDR3 is built from 15 residues. Trimming removed 0 bases at V and 7 bases at J, with 10 bases between. The germline CDR1 and CDR2 sequences are LNHNV and YYDKDF (reference sequence). The CDR3 DNA sequence: TGTGCCACCAGCAGAGAAAGGACAGCCAATTCACCCCTCCACTTT. Translation gives CATSRERTANSPLHF.

This clonotype occurred many times. V is TRBV20-1 and J is TRBJ2-1, with 9 bases fitting TRBD2. Per germline, CDR1 DFQATT and CDR2 SNEGSKA (reference sequence). The ends lost 3 bases at V and 0 bases at J; junction bases unmatched: 12. This CDR3 region has 18 residues. CDR3 loop: CSASSASGKTDSYNEQFF. In DNA form, the CDR3 reads TGCAGTGCTAGTTCGGCTAGCGGGAAGACTGACTCCTACAATGAGCAGTTCTTC.

The chain recombines TRBV7-9 with TRBJ2-5; TRBD1 or TRBD2 may be the D gene (5 bases each). The V and J ends lost 4 bases and 5 bases respectively, with 17 bases between them. CDR3 size: 15 residues. Germline values: CDR1 SEHNR, CDR2 FQNEAQ (reference sequence). CDR3 DNA: TGTGCCAGCAGCTCGCCGGGACCTAGTAGGGAGACCCAGTACTTC. This sequence encodes CASSSPGPSRETQYF. Together with reference TRBV7-9 and TRBJ2-5, the CDR3 gives the full variable domain: DTGVSQNPRHKITKRGQNVTFRCDPISEHNRLYWYRQTLGQGPEFLTYFQNEAQLEKSRLLSDRFSAERPKGSFSTLEIQRTEQGDSAMYLCASSSPGPSRETQYFGPGTRLLVL.

The chain carries TRBV5-1 and TRBJ2-7; TRBD1 matches at 9 bases. The V gene end was trimmed by 4 bases and the J gene end by 9 bases; junction bases not matched to a gene: 8. CDR3 size: 13 residues. Looked up from germline, CDR1 is SGHRS and CDR2 is YFSETQ. Here the CDR3 reads CASSVGQGNAQYF. Here the CDR3 DNA reads TGCGCCAGCAGCGTTGGACAGGGGAACGCGCAGTACTTC.

This clonotype was seen just once. The genes are TRBV5-5 and TRBJ1-1; D not certain. Trimming left V 2 bases short and J 0 bases short, with 8 bases between. Germline-derived CDR1 and CDR2 are SGHKS and YYEKEE (reference sequence). This CDR3 is built from 14 residues. CDR3 in DNA: TGTGCCAGCAGCTTCTTAAATGTGAACACTGAAGCTTTCTTT. This gives the protein CASSFLNVNTEAFF.

This clonotype was seen repeatedly, ten times or more. The J gene is TRBJ2-7, the V gene TRBV24-1; no reliable D call. Per the germline V gene, CDR1 is KGHDR and CDR2 is SFDVKD. There are 13 residues in the CDR3. Trimming stripped 3 bases from V and 6 bases from J, with 11 bases between. CDR3 sequence reads: CATSDHDPLEQYF. In nucleotides, the CDR3 is TGTGCCACCAGTGATCACGACCCGCTCGAGCAGTACTTC.

J is TRBJ2-2 and V is TRBV29-1, with 9 bases lining up with TRBD1. The CDR3 covers 14 residues. J gave up 2 bases and V 5 bases, and 3 bases lay outside the gene matches. Germline values: CDR1 SQVTM, CDR2 ANQGSEA. CDR3 amino acids: CSVTDRGNTGELFF. The CDR3 nucleotides read TGCAGCGTTACGGACAGGGGAAACACCGGGGAGCTGTTTTTT.

This clonotype was detected many times. The chain joins TRBV7-9 to TRBJ1-2, with 8 bases that match TRBD1. This CDR3 has 13 residues. In germline, CDR1 is SEHNR, CDR2 FQNEAQ (reference sequence). With 5 bases clipped from V and 6 bases from J, the junction kept 5 bases outside the gene matches. The CDR3: CASSLDRGDGYTF. CDR3 DNA: TGTGCCAGCAGCCTAGACAGGGGAGATGGCTACACCTTC.

CDR3 residues: CSARDLGSGDQETQYF. CDR3 bases: TGCAGTGCTAGAGATCTGGGTAGCGGGGACCAAGAGACCCAGTACTTC. The rearrangement links TRBV20-1 to TRBJ2-5, with 8 bases aligning to TRBD2. Per germline, CDR1 DFQATT and CDR2 SNEGSKA (reference sequence). The CDR3 extends over 16 amino acids. The J segment lost 0 bases and the V segment lost 0 bases, leaving 6 bases of the junction unmatched.

This clonotype occurred once. Lacking the conserved final phenylalanine or tryptophan, this CDR3 likely reflects a read error. Here the CDR3 reads CASSNTGQPNQPQHL. DNA for the CDR3: TGTGCCAGTAGTAATACGGGACAGCCCAATCAGCCCCAGCATTTG. The chain links TRBV19 to TRBJ1-5, with 7 bases matching TRBD1. The CDR3 has 15 residues. Per the germline V gene, CDR1 is LNHDA and CDR2 is SQIVND (reference sequence). Unmatched junction bases numbered 6, after V lost 4 bases and J lost 3 bases.

The chain links TRBV25-1 to TRBJ2-7; 11 bases line up with TRBD2. The germline V gene encodes CDR1 MGHDK and CDR2 SYGVNS. The CDR3 loop spans 17 amino acids. The V segment lost 2 bases and the J segment 0 bases; nucleotides outside the gene matches: 6. The CDR3 protein is CASSEMLAGGTSYEQYF. The CDR3 DNA sequence: TGTGCCAGCAGTGAAATGCTAGCGGGGGGAACCTCCTACGAGCAGTACTTC.

V usage is TRBV7-3 and J usage is TRBJ2-1, with D maybe TRBD2 (6 bases). The CDR3 totals 14 residues. The V end lost 4 bases, the J end lost 8 bases, and 15 bases lay between the germline ends. The V gene's germline CDR1 is SGHTA and CDR2 FQGTGA. In nucleotides, the CDR3 is TGTGCCAGCAGCTGGGGGGAGTCTAGGCATGAGCAGTTCTTC. It yields the protein CASSWGESRHEQFF.